One and the same sample provided the 17 T cell receptor beta chains below, sequenced in a study of CD8 T cells in ankylosing spondylitis. TCRdb independently ran MiXCR on the 5' RACE reads; one entry per CDR3 protein. Of under 300,000 distinct CDR3 sequences listed, around 10% are singletons. The sample consisted of blood, either unsorted or a sorted T cell fraction (not recorded which). Receptors originate from a male donor with ankylosing spondylitis or in good health (not recorded which).

The rearrangement links TRBV28 to TRBJ2-7, with TRBD2 as a possible D gene (6 bases). The length of the CDR3 is 14 residues. Germline CDR1 MDHEN, CDR2 SYDVKM. Trimming shortened V by 3 bases and J by 6 bases, and 15 bases separated the two germline ends. CDR3 protein: CASSFRGFGSEQYF. The CDR3 DNA is TGTGCCAGCAGTTTCCGCGGTTTCGGGAGCGAGCAGTACTTC.

This clonotype has a count of ten or more. This rearrangement joins TRBV15 to TRBJ1-4, with D possibly being TRBD1 (5 bases). Deletions cut 3 bases from V and 7 bases from J, with 9 bases between. Germline CDR1 reads LNHNV; CDR2 reads YYDKDF (reference sequence). The CDR3 consists of 13 residues. The CDR3 DNA is TGTGCCACCAGCAGTTCCAGGGTTGAAAAACTGTTTTTT. It codes for CATSSSRVEKLFF.

This clonotype has a count of ten or more. The chain uses TRBV20-1 and TRBJ2-3; maybe TRBD1 (6 bases). This CDR3 contains 15 residues. Trimming took 0 bases from V and 0 from J, leaving 10 bases between them. Germline V CDR1 and CDR2: DFQATT, SNEGSKA (reference sequence). The CDR3 sequence is CSARDGGPSTDTQYF. CDR3 DNA sequence: TGCAGTGCTAGAGATGGGGGCCCTAGCACAGATACGCAGTATTTT.

This clonotype occurred many times. V gene TRBV28 combines with J gene TRBJ2-7; 9 positions agree with TRBD2. Per germline, CDR1 MDHEN and CDR2 SYDVKM. The CDR3 has 15 residues. V lost 4 bases, J lost 2 bases, and 6 bases stayed unmatched. CDR3 DNA: TGTGCCAGCAGTTCCCTCGCGGGAGGGCCCTACGAGCAGTACTTC. Translated: CASSSLAGGPYEQYF. Based on the CDR3 plus reference TRBV28 and TRBJ2-7, the full variable domain is DVKVTQSSRYLVKRTGEKVFLECVQDMDHENMFWYRQDPGLGLRLIYFSYDVKMKEKGDIPEGYSVSREKKERFSLILESASTNQTSMYLCASSSLAGGPYEQYFGPGTRLTVT.

This clonotype came up a few times. This chain links TRBV6-2 or TRBV6-3 with TRBJ1-4; D call uncertain. This CDR3 comprises 16 residues. Germline-derived CDR1 and CDR2 are MNHEY and SVGEGT. The germline V and J ends were trimmed by 3 bases and 4 bases, with 15 bases remaining between them. CDR3: CASSYRLRRSNEKLFF. The DNA for the CDR3 is TGTGCCAGCAGTTATCGGCTTAGAAGGAGTAATGAAAAACTGTTTTTT.

In its sample, this clonotype was seen a few times. This chain uses TRBV3-1 with TRBJ2-3, with 8 bases fitting TRBD2. The CDR3 is made up of 16 amino acids. Germline values: CDR1 LGHDT, CDR2 YNNKEL (reference sequence). V shed 2 bases, J shed 0 bases, and the junction held 4 bases outside the gene matches. The CDR3 is CASSQLAGSSTDTQYF. The CDR3 DNA reads TGTGCCAGCAGCCAATTAGCGGGGTCTAGCACAGATACGCAGTATTTT.

Worth noting for this clonotype: A much more abundant neighbour one base away suggests this may be a read error. DNA for the CDR3: TGTACCATCAGAATGTCTGGGGCCAACGTCCTGACTTTC. Translated, it gives CTIRMSGANVLTF. The chain carries TRBV10-3 and TRBJ2-6; the D is unclear. The germline V gene encodes CDR1 ENHRY and CDR2 SYGVKD. The CDR3 runs to 13 residues.

There are a few counts of this clonotype. This chain joins TRBV12-3 or TRBV12-4 and TRBJ2-3; D is unclear. CDR3 length: 13 amino acids. Trimming shortened V by 3 bases and J by 6 bases, and 10 bases separated the two germline ends. The CDR3 DNA sequence: TGTGCCAGCAGTTTGGGCTACCCGGATACGCAGTATTTT. Protein sequence: CASSLGYPDTQYF.

This clonotype came up many times. The V call is TRBV20-1, the J call TRBJ1-2; the D gene is possibly TRBD1 (5 bases). The CDR3 spans 14 residues. The V gene lost 3 bases and the J gene lost 4 bases, with 15 bases spanning the gap. Germline values: CDR1 DFQATT, CDR2 SNEGSKA (reference sequence). The CDR3 nucleotides are TGCAGTGCTAGGAACCCGACAGAACCCTATGGCTACACCTTC. Amino acids: CSARNPTEPYGYTF.

The table lists this clonotype with many counts. The chain recombines TRBV5-1 with TRBJ2-5, with 9 bases that match TRBD1. With V trimmed by 4 bases and J by 0 bases, 4 bases remained unmatched. This CDR3 spans 15 amino acids. The germline CDR1 and CDR2 sequences are SGHRS and YFSETQ. The CDR3 protein is CASSRTGAYQETQYF. Here the CDR3 DNA reads TGCGCCAGCAGCAGGACAGGGGCGTACCAAGAGACCCAGTACTTC.

The chain recombines TRBV3-1 with TRBJ2-7; D possibly corresponds to TRBD2 (6 bases). V lost 1 base to trimming and J lost 1 base, with 11 bases between them. From germline, CDR1 is LGHDT and CDR2 YNNKEL (reference sequence). The length of the CDR3 is 15 residues. The DNA for the CDR3 is TGTGCCAGCAGCCAAGGTCGGGGGTCGTCCTACGAGCAGTACTTC. This translates into CASSQGRGSSYEQYF.

This clonotype was seen at least ten times. This sequence joins TRBV20-1 and TRBJ1-4, with D tentatively TRBD1 (6 bases). The V gene's germline CDR1 is DFQATT and CDR2 SNEGSKA (reference sequence). This CDR3 has 14 amino acids. Trimming shortened V by 1 base and J by 6 bases, and 12 bases separated the two germline ends. The CDR3 sequence is CSARGGAVYEKLFF. Here the CDR3 DNA reads TGCAGTGCTAGAGGGGGGGCTGTGTATGAAAAACTGTTTTTT.

For this clonotype: This could be a read error, since a much larger clone is one nucleotide away. The chain uses TRBV6-5 and TRBJ1-1; D remains ambiguous. CDR3 size: 11 residues. Germline CDR1 and CDR2: MNHEY and SVGAGI. CDR3 DNA sequence: TGTGCCAGAAGTTACGGGTCTGAAGCTTTCTTT. This translates into CARSYGSEAFF.

This clonotype has at least ten counts. This chain joins TRBV5-1 and TRBJ2-3; 10 positions match TRBD1. The V and J ends lost 4 bases and 5 bases, in that order; junction bases with no gene match: 19. The CDR3 spans 19 residues. Germline V CDR1 and CDR2: SGHRS, YFSETQ. DNA of the CDR3: TGCGCCAGCAGCAACGTCGCCTGGAGTCGGGACAGGGGTCTAGATACGCAGTATTTT. Its protein is CASSNVAWSRDRGLDTQYF.

This clonotype was seen at least ten times. The gene calls are TRBV12-3 or TRBV12-4 and TRBJ2-3; D ambiguous. V was pared by 2 bases and J by 0 bases, with 9 bases between. The CDR3 totals 15 residues. CDR3 nucleotides: TGTGCCAGCAGTTTATCGGCCGCTAGCACAGATACGCAGTATTTT. This gives the protein CASSLSAASTDTQYF.

At least ten counts were recorded for this clonotype. V gene TRBV18 combines with J gene TRBJ2-5; TRBD1 might be the D (6 bases). The germline V gene has CDR1 KGHSH and CDR2 LQKENI. V was clipped by 3 bases and J by 1 base, with 18 bases between them. The CDR3 has 17 amino acids. This chain's CDR3 is CASSPRWQGLFQETQYF. CDR3 DNA sequence: TGTGCCAGCTCACCGAGGTGGCAGGGGTTGTTCCAAGAGACCCAGTACTTC.

This clonotype was recorded once. V gene TRBV25-1 combines with J gene TRBJ2-3, with D possibly TRBD2 on 6 matching bases. The V end was cut by 6 bases, the J end by 2 bases, with 15 bases between. The CDR3 is 15 amino acids. Looked up from germline, CDR1 is MGHDK and CDR2 is SYGVNS. The CDR3 DNA sequence: TGTGCCAGCAGCGGGACCAGCGGGCTCACAGATACGCAGTATTTT. Translated: CASSGTSGLTDTQYF.